A selection of T cell receptor beta chains follows, all from one sample in a study of cytomegalovirus exposure and HLA in healthy donors. Clones were sequenced by immunoSEQ multiplex PCR, and TCRdb holds only the in-frame ones, with some missing. The sample lists 100,000 to 150,000 clones; around 86% were seen once. The material sequenced was PBMCs. The receptors were gathered from a young woman in good health and CMV-seronegative. Both conserved end residues are part of each CDR3. A D gene is named only where the DNA matches it firmly.

j_gene | d_gene | v_gene | CDR3aa
TRBJ1-2 | . | TRBV14 | CASSRLDSLEGYGYTF
TRBJ2-7 | . | TRBV19 | CASSLLDHNEKQYF
TRBJ2-7 | TRBD1 | TRBV19 | CASSTGQGWYEQYF
TRBJ1-5 | TRBD1 | TRBV7-3 | CASSSDREQPQHF
TRBJ2-7 | . | TRBV4-1 | CASSHLGTAGEQYF
TRBJ2-7 | . | TRBV5-1 | CASSLAGFYEQYF
TRBJ2-2 | . | TRBV10-1 | CASSSAAGSGELFF
TRBJ2-1 | TRBD1 | TRBV2 | CASSEGQGFANEQFF
TRBJ2-5 | . | TRBV7-2 | CASSRPRGAGERETQYF
TRBJ2-1 | . | TRBV18 | CASSPRILAGRVF
TRBJ2-7 | . | TRBV14 | CASSPGRGGGAGQYF
TRBJ2-1 | TRBD1 | TRBV5-6 | CASSLSGTGGFAGPFF
TRBJ2-5 | . | TRBV7-3 | CASSLESGETQYF
TRBJ2-7 | TRBD1 | TRBV27 | CASSEPGQGSHEQYF
TRBJ2-3 | TRBD2 | TRBV7-3 | CASSLSLAGATDTQYF